The rows below give T cell receptor beta chains drawn from one sample of a study of blood T cell repertoires in COVID-19. The method was immunoSEQ multiplex PCR; TCRdb's version includes in-frame clones alone and lacks a portion of them. The repertoire holds some 90,000 clones, approximately 87% seen once, with roughly an eighth in the top ten. The sequencing input was peripheral blood. The receptors originated from a human donor in a cohort sampled during active COVID-19. Both conserved end residues are part of each CDR3. Each record gives: V gene, D gene, clone size, J gene, CDR3 protein, CDR3 DNA. A D gene is named only where the DNA matches it firmly. For some rows the clone size is stated as once, few or many, or as a class when expanded; others skip it.

v_gene: TRBV11-3; d_gene: -; abundance: few; j_gene: TRBJ2-7; CDR3aa: CASSLVAGNSYEQYF; CDR3nt: TGTGCCAGCAGCTTAGTTGCAGGCAATTCCTACGAGCAGTACTTC
v_gene: TRBV2; d_gene: -; abundance: -; j_gene: TRBJ2-2; CDR3aa: CASSVLGRFTGELFF; CDR3nt: TGTGCCAGCAGTGTACTAGGTCGTTTCACCGGGGAGCTGTTTTTT
v_gene: TRBV19; d_gene: -; abundance: -; j_gene: TRBJ1-1; CDR3aa: CASSMGGNTEAFF; CDR3nt: TGTGCCAGTAGTATGGGAGGCAACACTGAAGCTTTCTTT
v_gene: TRBV5-1; d_gene: -; abundance: -; j_gene: TRBJ2-1; CDR3aa: CASSFDRYNEQFF; CDR3nt: TGCGCCAGCAGCTTTGACAGGTACAATGAGCAGTTCTTC
v_gene: TRBV9; d_gene: -; abundance: -; j_gene: TRBJ2-1; CDR3aa: CASSVAPGLSYNEQFF; CDR3nt: TGTGCCAGCAGCGTAGCCCCGGGACTTTCTTACAATGAGCAGTTCTTC
v_gene: TRBV29-1; d_gene: TRBD1; abundance: -; j_gene: TRBJ1-2; CDR3aa: CSVGVQGGGYGYTF; CDR3nt: TGCAGCGTTGGAGTTCAGGGGGGCGGCTATGGCTACACCTTC
v_gene: TRBV29-1; d_gene: -; abundance: -; j_gene: TRBJ2-1; CDR3aa: CSLQGNSYNEQFF; CDR3nt: TGCAGCCTACAGGGTAACTCCTACAATGAGCAGTTCTTC
v_gene: TRBV19; d_gene: TRBD1; abundance: few; j_gene: TRBJ1-5; CDR3aa: CASSSLRDRGNQPQHF; CDR3nt: TGTGCCAGTAGTTCACTGAGGGACAGGGGCAATCAGCCCCAGCATTTT
v_gene: TRBV7-3; d_gene: TRBD2; abundance: -; j_gene: TRBJ2-1; CDR3aa: CASSLNPPTSGTSYEQFF; CDR3nt: TGTGCCAGCAGCTTAAACCCCCCGACTAGCGGGACGTCATATGAGCAGTTCTTC
v_gene: TRBV25-1; d_gene: -; abundance: once; j_gene: TRBJ2-7; CDR3aa: CASSDWEPPQQYF; CDR3nt: TGTGCCAGCAGTGATTGGGAGCCGCCGCAGCAGTACTTC
v_gene: TRBV5-8; d_gene: -; abundance: few; j_gene: TRBJ1-1; CDR3aa: CASSPGEITEAFF; CDR3nt: TGTGCCAGCAGCCCCGGGGAGATCACTGAAGCTTTCTTT
v_gene: TRBV29-1; d_gene: TRBD2; abundance: -; j_gene: TRBJ2-3; CDR3aa: CSVDPRGAGEFLDTQYF; CDR3nt: TGCAGCGTTGACCCCAGGGGAGCGGGAGAGTTTTTAGATACGCAGTATTTT
v_gene: TRBV4-2; d_gene: TRBD1; abundance: few; j_gene: TRBJ1-5; CDR3aa: CASSQDRGRDNQPQHF; CDR3nt: TGTGCCAGCAGCCAAGATAGGGGGCGAGACAATCAGCCCCAGCATTTT
v_gene: TRBV19; d_gene: TRBD2; abundance: -; j_gene: TRBJ2-5; CDR3aa: CASIGGAGETQYF; CDR3nt: TGTGCCAGTATCGGGGGGGCCGGGGAGACCCAGTACTTC
v_gene: TRBV2; d_gene: -; abundance: -; j_gene: TRBJ2-5; CDR3aa: CASSDWPAQETQYF; CDR3nt: TGTGCCAGCAGTGATTGGCCGGCACAGGAGACCCAGTACTTC
v_gene: TRBV7-2; d_gene: -; abundance: -; j_gene: TRBJ1-1; CDR3aa: CASSLEPRGVEVMNTEAFF; CDR3nt: TGTGCCAGCAGCTTAGAGCCCCGGGGGGTTGAGGTCATGAACACTGAAGCTTTCTTT
v_gene: TRBV11-2; d_gene: TRBD1; abundance: -; j_gene: TRBJ1-2; CDR3aa: CASSFLPGQGIIYGYTF; CDR3nt: TGTGCCAGCAGCTTTCTTCCGGGACAGGGGATTATCTATGGCTACACCTTC
v_gene: TRBV19; d_gene: TRBD1; abundance: -; j_gene: TRBJ2-2; CDR3aa: CATRTGANTGELFF; CDR3nt: TGTGCCACCCGGACAGGGGCGAACACCGGGGAGCTGTTTTTT
v_gene: TRBV10-3; d_gene: TRBD1; abundance: -; j_gene: TRBJ2-7; CDR3aa: CAIRRPGQGGYEQYF; CDR3nt: TGTGCCATCAGACGTCCGGGACAGGGGGGCTACGAGCAGTACTTC
v_gene: TRBV4-1; d_gene: -; abundance: -; j_gene: TRBJ2-3; CDR3aa: CASSQDGSGTRLPDTQYF; CDR3nt: TGCGCCAGCAGCCAAGACGGGTCCGGGACTCGACTCCCTGATACGCAGTATTTT
v_gene: TRBV3-1/TRBV3-2; d_gene: TRBD1; abundance: -; j_gene: TRBJ1-2; CDR3aa: CASSQGRTGRSYGYTF; CDR3nt: TGTGCCAGCAGCCAAGGCCGGACAGGGCGATCCTATGGCTACACCTTC
v_gene: TRBV19; d_gene: TRBD1; abundance: -; j_gene: TRBJ2-7; CDR3aa: CASSTAGGGYEQYF; CDR3nt: TGTGCCAGTAGTACGGCAGGGGGCGGCTACGAGCAGTACTTC
v_gene: TRBV15; d_gene: -; abundance: -; j_gene: TRBJ1-6; CDR3aa: CATSREPGNESPLHF; CDR3nt: TGTGCCACCAGCAGAGAGCCGGGAAATGAATCACCCCTCCACTTT
v_gene: TRBV28; d_gene: TRBD1; abundance: -; j_gene: TRBJ2-7; CDR3aa: CASRSTGTGVYEQYF; CDR3nt: TGTGCCAGCAGGTCTACCGGGACAGGGGTGTACGAGCAGTACTTC
v_gene: TRBV3-1/TRBV3-2; d_gene: -; abundance: -; j_gene: TRBJ1-4; CDR3aa: CASGQFNEKLFF; CDR3nt: TGTGCCAGCGGACAGTTTAATGAAAAACTGTTTTTT
v_gene: TRBV15; d_gene: -; abundance: -; j_gene: TRBJ1-6; CDR3aa: CATSRGTGTSGNSPLHF; CDR3nt: TGTGCCACCAGCAGAGGCACCGGGACGAGCGGGAATTCACCCCTCCACTTT
v_gene: TRBV4-3; d_gene: TRBD2; abundance: -; j_gene: TRBJ2-7; CDR3aa: CASSLLRTRDYEQYF; CDR3nt: TGCGCCAGCAGTCTCCTCCGGACTAGAGATTACGAGCAGTACTTC
v_gene: TRBV11-3; d_gene: TRBD2; abundance: once; j_gene: TRBJ2-7; CDR3aa: CASSQGTSGTYEQYF; CDR3nt: TGTGCCAGCAGCCAGGGGACTAGCGGGACCTACGAGCAGTACTTC
v_gene: TRBV7-3; d_gene: TRBD2; abundance: -; j_gene: TRBJ2-1; CDR3aa: CASSLKGPGTTYNEQFF; CDR3nt: TGTGCCAGCAGCTTAAAAGGCCCCGGGACTACCTACAATGAGCAGTTCTTC
v_gene: TRBV3-1/TRBV3-2; d_gene: TRBD2; abundance: -; j_gene: TRBJ2-7; CDR3aa: CASSQDWGIAGAIYEQYF; CDR3nt: TGTGCCAGCAGCCAAGATTGGGGAATAGCGGGAGCTATATACGAGCAGTACTTC
v_gene: TRBV10-3; d_gene: -; abundance: once; j_gene: TRBJ1-5; CDR3aa: CAISELVNQPQHF; CDR3nt: TGTGCCATCAGTGAGTTAGTGAATCAGCCCCAGCATTTT
v_gene: TRBV19; d_gene: TRBD1; abundance: -; j_gene: TRBJ2-7; CDR3aa: CASSSPRTGYNYEQYF; CDR3nt: TGTGCCAGTAGTTCTCCCCGGACAGGGTATAACTACGAGCAGTACTTC
v_gene: TRBV6-1; d_gene: -; abundance: -; j_gene: TRBJ1-2; CDR3aa: CASSEAPGSSRGYTF; CDR3nt: TGTGCCAGCAGTGAAGCTCCAGGGTCCTCGAGGGGCTACACCTTC
v_gene: TRBV9; d_gene: -; abundance: -; j_gene: TRBJ1-2; CDR3aa: CASSVGGQVTKGYTF; CDR3nt: TGTGCCAGCAGCGTAGGAGGGCAGGTAACGAAAGGCTACACCTTC
v_gene: TRBV5-4; d_gene: -; abundance: -; j_gene: TRBJ2-5; CDR3aa: CASSFRQYQETQYF; CDR3nt: TGTGCCAGCAGCTTCCGACAGTACCAAGAGACCCAGTACTTC
v_gene: TRBV7-7; d_gene: TRBD2; abundance: -; j_gene: TRBJ2-7; CDR3aa: CASSLGGAGSNYEQYF; CDR3nt: TGTGCTAGCAGCTTAGGAGGAGCGGGGTCCAACTACGAGCAGTACTTC
v_gene: TRBV28; d_gene: TRBD1; abundance: -; j_gene: TRBJ1-5; CDR3aa: CASSSIGTGDYQPQHF; CDR3nt: TGTGCCAGCAGCTCTATTGGGACAGGAGATTATCAGCCCCAGCATTTT
v_gene: TRBV30; d_gene: -; abundance: -; j_gene: TRBJ1-6; CDR3aa: CASPAGALPSGSPLHF; CDR3nt: TGTGCCTCTCCGGCGGGCGCTCTCCCTTCTGGTTCACCCCTCCACTTT
v_gene: TRBV21-1; d_gene: -; abundance: -; j_gene: TRBJ2-6; CDR3aa: CASSGLSGRITGANVLTF; CDR3nt: TGTGCCAGCAGCGGGTTGAGCGGGAGAATTACTGGGGCCAACGTCCTGACTTTC
v_gene: TRBV9; d_gene: -; abundance: -; j_gene: TRBJ1-1; CDR3aa: CASSAGGVTEAFF; CDR3nt: TGTGCCAGCAGCGCGGGGGGGGTGACTGAAGCTTTCTTT
v_gene: TRBV5-1; d_gene: TRBD2; abundance: once; j_gene: TRBJ2-1; CDR3aa: CASSSGTSGRAVPNEQFF; CDR3nt: TGCGCCAGCAGCTCCGGGACTAGCGGGAGGGCCGTTCCGAATGAGCAGTTCTTC
v_gene: TRBV9; d_gene: TRBD1; abundance: once; j_gene: TRBJ1-6; CDR3aa: CASSADRGLSPLHF; CDR3nt: TGTGCCAGCAGCGCGGACAGGGGGCTATCACCCCTCCACTTT
v_gene: TRBV6-2/TRBV6-3; d_gene: -; abundance: -; j_gene: TRBJ2-1; CDR3aa: CASSYRGIRSYNEQFF; CDR3nt: TGTGCCAGCAGTTACCGGGGGATTCGCTCCTACAATGAGCAGTTCTTC
v_gene: TRBV27; d_gene: TRBD2; abundance: -; j_gene: TRBJ2-1; CDR3aa: CASSPEKSGRALNEQFF; CDR3nt: TGTGCCAGCAGTCCCGAAAAAAGCGGGAGGGCCCTCAATGAGCAGTTCTTC
v_gene: TRBV19; d_gene: TRBD1; abundance: -; j_gene: TRBJ2-4; CDR3aa: CASMPRDRENIQYF; CDR3nt: TGTGCCAGTATGCCCAGGGACAGAGAAAACATTCAGTACTTC
v_gene: TRBV5-1; d_gene: -; abundance: -; j_gene: TRBJ2-7; CDR3aa: CASSETARGSYEQYF; CDR3nt: TGCGCCAGCAGCGAAACTGCTCGGGGCTCCTACGAGCAGTACTTC
v_gene: TRBV19; d_gene: TRBD1; abundance: -; j_gene: TRBJ2-2; CDR3aa: CASHRTGDRAGELFF; CDR3nt: TGTGCCAGCCATCGGACAGGGGATCGTGCCGGGGAGCTGTTTTTT
v_gene: TRBV7-3; d_gene: -; abundance: -; j_gene: TRBJ2-2; CDR3aa: CASSLQSTGSGELFF; CDR3nt: TGTGCCAGCAGCCTACAAAGCACAGGGTCCGGGGAGCTGTTTTTT
v_gene: TRBV25-1; d_gene: TRBD1; abundance: -; j_gene: TRBJ1-5; CDR3aa: CASSESPGGIHQPQHF; CDR3nt: TGTGCCAGCAGTGAATCTCCAGGGGGCATCCACCAGCCCCAGCATTTT
v_gene: TRBV7-2; d_gene: TRBD1; abundance: -; j_gene: TRBJ1-3; CDR3aa: CASSVDRGPSGNTIYF; CDR3nt: TGTGCCAGCAGCGTGGACAGGGGGCCTTCTGGAAACACCATATATTTT
v_gene: TRBV28; d_gene: TRBD2; abundance: few; j_gene: TRBJ2-1; CDR3aa: CASSLREGGQFF; CDR3nt: TGTGCCAGCAGTTTGAGGGAGGGAGGGCAGTTCTTC
v_gene: TRBV29-1; d_gene: TRBD2; abundance: -; j_gene: TRBJ2-1; CDR3aa: CSVEDWGGSGKDYNEQFF; CDR3nt: TGCAGCGTTGAAGATTGGGGGGGTAGCGGGAAAGACTACAATGAGCAGTTCTTC
v_gene: TRBV10-3; d_gene: TRBD2; abundance: -; j_gene: TRBJ2-3; CDR3aa: CAISGGPRRGSITDTQYF; CDR3nt: TGTGCCATCAGTGGGGGTCCTCGGCGGGGGAGTATCACAGATACGCAGTATTTT